The 10 T cell receptor beta chains given below trace back to one sample, sequenced in a study of regulatory T cells in long-lasting Graves disease. Time point: newly diagnosed GD, antithyroid drugs for less than 3 months. Isolated PBMC RNA provided the starting material for the TCR library. Both iRepertoire HTBI primers and Arm-PCR of CDR3 regions were used to build the TCR beta libraries. TCRdb reanalysed the multiplex PCR reads using MiXCR and keeps one entry per CDR3 protein. This sample yields 400,000 to 550,000 distinct CDR3 sequences, of which about 16% are seen a single time; approximately 12% belongs to the top ten. These data are also associated with another study on T cells in Graves' hyperthyroidism and ophthalmopathy.

The starting material was peripheral blood mononuclear cells (PBMCs), obtained at new diagnosis, from a patient treated with antithyroid drugs. The receptors stem from a woman in her 30s with Graves disease.

The chain uses TRBV4-2 and TRBJ2-1, with 9 bases lining up with TRBD2. This CDR3 contains 17 residues. J was trimmed by 4 bases and V by 2 bases; bases with no gene match: 9. Germline values: CDR1 LGHNA, CDR2 YNFKEQ. CDR3 DNA: TGTGCCAGCAGCCAAAACCCCGGGACTAGCAGTTACAATGAGCAGTTCTTC. Translation gives CASSQNPGTSSYNEQFF.

Regarding this clonotype: The missing conserved phenylalanine or tryptophan at the end of this CDR3 makes a read error likely. The chain joins TRBV19 to TRBJ1-5, with D possibly being TRBD1 (5 bases). Trimming stripped 1 base from V and 2 bases from J, with 15 bases between. The CDR3 contains 17 residues. Looked up from germline, CDR1 is LNHDA and CDR2 is SQIVND (reference sequence). The CDR3 DNA is TGTGCCAGTAGTATAGGTTCAGGGATGCTCGGCAATCAGCCCCAGCATCTT. It translates to CASSIGSGMLGNQPQHL.

Many counts were recorded for this clonotype. The V call is TRBV18, the J call TRBJ2-7; unclear D gene. V was pared by 4 bases and J by 4 bases, with 20 bases between. CDR1 is KGHSH and CDR2 is LQKENI in the germline V gene. The CDR3 is made up of 16 amino acids. The CDR3 nucleotides are TGTGCCAGCTCACTGGCTGGGCCCGAACTGTCTTACGAGCAGTACTTC. It translates to CASSLAGPELSYEQYF.

This clonotype was detected ten times or more. The chain uses TRBV20-1 and TRBJ1-1; no firm D call. Germline lookup yields CDR1 DFQATT and CDR2 SNEGSKA (reference sequence). The CDR3 runs 14 residues. The germline V and J ends were trimmed by 6 bases and 1 base, with 15 bases remaining between them. CDR3 sequence reads: CSAWGKPKNTEAFF. CDR3 DNA sequence: TGCAGTGCCTGGGGAAAACCTAAGAACACTGAAGCTTTCTTT.

This sequence joins TRBV6-2 or TRBV6-3 and TRBJ2-1, with TRBD2 matching 8 bases. The CDR3 contains 16 residues. The V gene end was trimmed by 5 bases and the J gene end by 8 bases; junction bases not matched to a gene: 14. Germline CDR1 reads MNHEY; CDR2 reads SVGEGT. This CDR3 reads CASSHPRTSRIYEQFF. The CDR3 region has the DNA TGTGCCAGCAGTCACCCCAGGACTAGCAGGATCTATGAGCAGTTCTTC.

The rearrangement links TRBV20-1 to TRBJ2-3; TRBD2 matches 10 bases. Unmatched junction bases numbered 24, after V lost 6 bases and J lost 0 bases. The CDR3 is 21 amino acids. Germline CDR1 DFQATT, CDR2 SNEGSKA (reference sequence). The CDR3 DNA is TGCAGTGCCATATTCTACCCCGAAATATTCGAACTAGCGGGAAGCACAGATACGCAGTATTTT. Its translation: CSAIFYPEIFELAGSTDTQYF.

Concerning this clonotype: This may be a read error: a much more frequent sequence differs by one nucleotide. The V gene is TRBV10-3, the J gene TRBJ1-5; D call uncertain. The CDR3 spans 13 residues. Germline lookup yields CDR1 ENHRY and CDR2 SYGVKD. With 8 bases removed from V and 6 bases from J, the gap between germline ends came to 14 bases. CDR3 bases: TGTGCCATCGGCGGGTCTCCGCTTCAGCCCCAGCATTTT. Translating it yields CAIGGSPLQPQHF.

This clonotype was counted between two and nine times. The chain couples TRBV18 to TRBJ1-2, with D perhaps matching TRBD1 (6 bases). The length of the CDR3 is 19 residues. From germline, CDR1 is KGHSH and CDR2 LQKENI. V was shortened by 1 base and J by 4 bases, with 25 bases between the two germline ends. The DNA of the CDR3 is TGTGCCAGCTCACCACGCTACAGGGAGGGCTCCAGCTTCTTCTATGGCTACACCTTC. Amino acids: CASSPRYREGSSFFYGYTF.

In the case of this clonotype: A much larger clonotype is one base distant, so this may be a read error. The J gene is TRBJ2-7, the V gene TRBV2; D is ambiguous. This CDR3 has 13 residues. In germline, CDR1 is SNHLY, CDR2 FYNNEI. The CDR3 region has the DNA TGTGCCAGCAGTGTGAGAATGCACTACGAGCGGTACTTC. This gives the protein CASSVRMHYERYF.

This clonotype was seen at least ten times. The chain combines TRBV3-1 with TRBJ2-3, with 9 bases lining up with TRBD2. Trimming took 6 bases from V and 4 from J; bases not matched to a gene: 5. Per the germline V gene, CDR1 is LGHDT and CDR2 is YNNKEL (reference sequence). There are 14 residues in the CDR3. The CDR3 spells CASRREGNPDTQYF. Here the CDR3 DNA reads TGTGCCAGCAGGCGGGAGGGAAACCCAGATACGCAGTATTTT.